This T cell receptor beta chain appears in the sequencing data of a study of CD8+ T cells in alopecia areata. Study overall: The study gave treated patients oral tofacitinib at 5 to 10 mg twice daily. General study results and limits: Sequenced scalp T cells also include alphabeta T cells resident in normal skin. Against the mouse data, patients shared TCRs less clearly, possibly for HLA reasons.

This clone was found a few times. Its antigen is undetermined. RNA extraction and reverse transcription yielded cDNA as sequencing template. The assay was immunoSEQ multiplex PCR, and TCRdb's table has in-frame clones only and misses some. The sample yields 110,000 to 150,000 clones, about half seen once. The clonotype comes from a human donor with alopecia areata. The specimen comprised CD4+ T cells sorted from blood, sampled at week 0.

The CDR3 sequence: CASSLARTGDYEQYF. In DNA form, the CDR3 reads TGTGCCAGCAGCTTAGCCCGGACAGGGGACTACGAGCAGTACTTC. The chain joins TRBV7-6 to TRBJ2-7; 9 bases are shared with TRBD1. The CDR3 totals 15 residues. After removal of 0 bases from V and 3 bases from J, the junction contained 3 bases not matched to a gene. CDR1 is SGHVS and CDR2 is FNYEAQ in the germline V gene. The entire variable domain, with the rest obtained from reference TRBV7-6 and TRBJ2-7, is as follows: GAGVSQSPRYKVTKRGQDVALRCDPISGHVSLYWYRQALGQGPEFLTYFNYEAQQDKSGLPNDRFSAERPEGSISTLTIQRTEQRDSAMYRCASSLARTGDYEQYFGPGTRLTVT.